One and the same sample provided the 30 T cell receptor beta chains below, sequenced in a study of PD-L1 blockade in urothelial cancer. Assay used: immunoSEQ multiplex PCR; TCRdb lists only in-frame clones, some missing. The sample has approximately 100,000 clones; roughly 90% are singletons. Time point reported: pretreatment peripheral blood. This material consisted of PBMCs, taken around atezolizumab (anti-PD-L1) treatment. The receptor set was obtained from a woman aged 80 or over with urothelial cancer.

This clone turned up a few times. This chain uses TRBV2 with TRBJ2-7; the D gene is possibly TRBD2 (5 bases). V gave up 8 bases and J gave up 4 bases, with 9 bases separating them. Per the germline V gene, CDR1 is SNHLY and CDR2 is FYNNEI. This CDR3 comprises 11 residues. CDR3 protein: CASEGAYEQYF. Here the CDR3 DNA reads TGTGCCAGCGAGGGAGCATACGAGCAGTACTTC.

The chain has TRBV5-1 and TRBJ2-3; TRBD1 agrees at 7 bases. V lost 4 bases, J lost 2 bases, and 4 bases stayed unmatched. The CDR3 length is 14 residues. Per the germline V gene, CDR1 is SGHRS and CDR2 is YFSETQ. The CDR3 bases are TGCGCCAGCAGCCTGGGACAGACCACAGATACGCAGTATTTT. It yields the protein CASSLGQTTDTQYF.

The V and J genes are TRBV18 and TRBJ2-2; no definite D call. Germline CDR1 KGHSH, CDR2 LQKENI. This CDR3 region has 16 residues. Trimming shortened V by 3 bases and J by 0 bases, and 11 bases separated the two germline ends. This CDR3 reads CASSPSTPPNTGELFF. The CDR3 DNA reads TGTGCCAGCTCACCCTCGACACCTCCGAACACCGGGGAGCTGTTTTTT. The full variable domain, with the rest looked up from reference TRBV18 and TRBJ2-2, is NAGVMQNPRHLVRRRGQEARLRCSPMKGHSHVYWYRQLPEEGLKFMVYLQKENIIDESGMPKERFSAEFPKEGPSILRIQQVVRGDSAAYFCASSPSTPPNTGELFFGEGSRLTVL.

The CDR3 sequence is CASSSGLAGGLAGTDTQYF. CDR3 coding DNA: TGCGCCAGCAGCTCGGGACTAGCGGGAGGGCTAGCGGGCACAGATACGCAGTATTTT. V gene TRBV5-1 combines with J gene TRBJ2-3, with 16 bases identical to TRBD2. CDR3 length: 19 residues. V shed 3 bases, J shed 1 base, and the junction held 8 bases outside the gene matches. The germline V gene has CDR1 SGHRS and CDR2 YFSETQ.

This clone turned up a few times. The V and J genes are TRBV29-1 and TRBJ1-2; 7 nucleotides line up with TRBD1. The junction had 12 bases not matched to a gene; V was cut back by 6 bases and J by 8 bases. CDR3 length: 13 amino acids. CDR1 and CDR2 from the germline V gene are SQVTM and ANQGSEA. The CDR3 DNA reads as TGCAGCGTCGAAAGACAGGGTAGTGACGGCTACACCTTC. Its translation is CSVERQGSDGYTF.

V and J are TRBV18 and TRBJ2-7, with D possibly matching TRBD1 (6 bases). From germline, CDR1 is KGHSH and CDR2 LQKENI. Trimming cost V 3 bases and J 2 bases, with 8 bases left between them. This CDR3 comprises 13 residues. CDR3 bases: TGTGCCAGCTCACCGGGACACACCTACGAGCAGTACTTC. Translated: CASSPGHTYEQYF.

CDR3 sequence reads: CASSQLRGQGSADEQFF. CDR3 in DNA: TGTGCCAGCAGCCAACTCCGGGGCCAGGGGAGTGCGGATGAGCAGTTCTTC. The chain carries TRBV4-2 and TRBJ2-1, with D tentatively TRBD1 (6 bases). V was shortened by 2 bases and J by 8 bases, with 22 bases between the two germline ends. This CDR3 is 17 amino acids long. The germline V gene encodes CDR1 LGHNA and CDR2 YNFKEQ.

This clone occurred once. The CDR3 loop reads CASSLGRQTKNIQYF. The CDR3 nucleotides read TGTGCCAGCAGTTTGGGGAGACAAACCAAAAACATTCAGTACTTC. This rearrangement joins TRBV27 to TRBJ2-4, with a weak D call TRBD2 (5 bases). The germline CDR1 and CDR2 sequences are MNHEY and SMNVEV (reference sequence). The V end was cut by 3 bases, the J end by 2 bases, with 11 bases between. The CDR3 is 15 amino acids.

The gene calls are TRBV11-2 and TRBJ2-5; D gene ambiguous. The CDR3 sequence is 14 residues long. V was pared by 1 base and J by 2 bases, with 8 bases between. Per the germline V gene, CDR1 is SGHAT and CDR2 is FQNNGV. DNA for the CDR3: TGTGCCAGCAGCTTAGGACACATTCAAGAGACCCAGTACTTC. Translating gives CASSLGHIQETQYF.

This clone occurred once. V is TRBV29-1 and J is TRBJ2-3; D is unclear. The germline CDR1 and CDR2 sequences are SQVTM and ANQGSEA. The CDR3 runs to 12 residues. The V end was cut by 3 bases, the J end by 8 bases, with 12 bases between. DNA of the CDR3: TGCAGCGTTGACGCGACTGGGTCTACGCAGTATTTT. As protein: CSVDATGSTQYF.

This CDR3 reads CASSSRTYGYTF. The CDR3 coding sequence is TGTGCCAGTAGTTCCAGGACTTATGGCTACACCTTC. The chain combines TRBV19 with TRBJ1-2; D is uncertain. V was cut by 5 bases and J by 5 bases, with 9 bases left in between. The CDR3 runs 12 residues. Germline CDR1 and CDR2: LNHDA and SQIVND (reference sequence).

The V call is TRBV19, the J call TRBJ2-1; D ambiguous. Trimming shortened V by 0 bases and J by 7 bases, and 13 bases separated the two germline ends. The CDR3 has 15 amino acids. Germline CDR1 is LNHDA and CDR2 is SQIVND (reference sequence). For the CDR3, the DNA is TGTGCCAGTAGTATAGATGTGGTAACGGGTAATGAGCAGTTCTTC. Translation: CASSIDVVTGNEQFF.

The chain has TRBV5-6 and TRBJ2-5; D is ambiguous. Germline CDR1 is SGHDT and CDR2 is YYEEEE. Deletions cut 4 bases from V and 0 bases from J, with 16 bases between. The CDR3 has 16 amino acids. CDR3 in amino acids: CASSLNSQMYQETQYF. The DNA for the CDR3 is TGTGCCAGCAGCCTAAACAGCCAGATGTACCAAGAGACCCAGTACTTC.

This clone occurred a few times. The chain couples TRBV28 to TRBJ1-5; TRBD1 matches at 8 bases. V shed 5 bases, J shed 2 bases, and the junction held 2 bases outside the gene matches. This CDR3 is 14 amino acids long. Germline V lookup: CDR1 MDHEN, CDR2 SYDVKM. The CDR3 DNA sequence: TGTGCCAGCAGTGTGGGACAGGGCAATCAGCCCCAGCATTTT. The encoded protein is CASSVGQGNQPQHF.

The J gene is TRBJ1-5, the V gene TRBV6-6; D not resolved. Germline loops: CDR1 MNHNY, CDR2 SVGAGI (reference sequence). CDR3 size: 13 residues. V was clipped by 6 bases and J by 4 bases, with 10 bases between them. The CDR3 nucleotides are TGTGCCAGCAGCCCCAACAGTAATCAGCCCCAGCATTTT. Translated: CASSPNSNQPQHF.

This clone was detected only a few times. The genes are TRBV27 and TRBJ2-1, with a tentative D call TRBD2 (5 bases). Germline-derived CDR1 and CDR2 are MNHEY and SMNVEV (reference sequence). The CDR3 covers 16 residues. Trimming cost V 3 bases and J 6 bases, with 18 bases left between them. CDR3 sequence: CASSFWVGPAGNEQFF. CDR3 DNA sequence: TGTGCCAGCAGTTTCTGGGTAGGCCCTGCGGGCAATGAGCAGTTCTTC.

The chain joins TRBV7-9 to TRBJ2-7, with 7 bases that match TRBD2. J was trimmed by 5 bases and V by 0 bases; bases with no gene match: 4. Germline V CDR1 and CDR2: SEHNR, FQNEAQ (reference sequence). This CDR3 is built from 14 residues. CDR3: CASSLAGTNHEQYF. CDR3 coding DNA: TGTGCCAGCAGCTTAGCCGGGACTAACCACGAGCAGTACTTC.

This clone was detected only once. The chain uses TRBV25-1 and TRBJ2-7; D not certain. CDR1 MGHDK and CDR2 SYGVNS come from the germline V gene. V dropped 2 bases and J dropped 5 bases, with 7 bases sitting between them. The CDR3 has 12 amino acids. For the CDR3, the DNA is TGTGCCAGCAGTGAAATAGTTGACGAGCAGTACTTC. Translated: CASSEIVDEQYF.

V is TRBV5-1 and J is TRBJ1-1; D is unresolved. The CDR3 has 15 residues. The ends were cut back, 0 bases at V and 2 bases at J, with 11 bases in the middle. The germline gives CDR1 SGHRS, CDR2 YFSETQ. CDR3 sequence (DNA): TGCGCCAGCAGCTTGGATAGGCGGGCTAACACTGAAGCTTTCTTT. The encoded protein is CASSLDRRANTEAFF.

The J gene is TRBJ2-1, the V gene TRBV28; D gene unclear. This CDR3 has 15 residues. Per germline, CDR1 MDHEN and CDR2 SYDVKM. Trimming left V 2 bases short and J 0 bases short, with 8 bases between. CDR3 coding DNA: TGTGCCAGCAGTTTAGCGGTAAGCTCCTACAATGAGCAGTTCTTC. It translates to CASSLAVSSYNEQFF.

This sequence joins TRBV29-1 and TRBJ2-5; D remains ambiguous. Germline CDR1 SQVTM, CDR2 ANQGSEA. This CDR3 has 11 amino acids. V was trimmed by 7 bases and J by 1 base, leaving 7 bases between them. CDR3 loop: CSGLRQETQYF. Written as DNA, the CDR3 is TGCAGCGGACTCCGCCAAGAGACCCAGTACTTC.

The chain is built from TRBV6-5 and TRBJ2-1, with 7 bases that match TRBD1. Germline trimming cut 5 bases from V and 4 bases from J; bases unmatched to any gene: 5. CDR3 length: 14 amino acids. Germline lookup yields CDR1 MNHEY and CDR2 SVGAGI. The chain's CDR3 is CASSPTGSYNEQFF. The CDR3 DNA sequence: TGTGCCAGCAGTCCGACAGGGAGTTACAATGAGCAGTTCTTC.

J is TRBJ1-2 and V is TRBV5-6; TRBD1 is a possible D gene (5 bases). The CDR3 is made up of 15 amino acids. In germline, CDR1 is SGHDT, CDR2 YYEEEE. V was shortened by 0 bases and J by 0 bases, with 9 bases between the two germline ends. The CDR3, as DNA: TGTGCCAGCAGCTTGGAGGGGATCCCTAACTATGGCTACACCTTC. It specifies CASSLEGIPNYGYTF.

This chain joins TRBV14 and TRBJ2-3, with a weak D call TRBD1 (6 bases). The CDR3 totals 18 residues. Trimming removed 2 bases from V and 0 bases from J, with 18 bases in between. Germline V gene data show CDR1 as SGHDN and CDR2 as FVKESK. The CDR3 loop is CASSQYRVWPSSTDTQYF. The DNA of the CDR3 is TGTGCCAGCAGCCAATACAGGGTCTGGCCCTCTAGCACAGATACGCAGTATTTT.

CDR3 bases: TGTGCCAGCAGCGTAGCGGGAGCGATCACCGGGGAGCTGTTTTTT. It translates to CASSVAGAITGELFF. This rearrangement joins TRBV9 to TRBJ2-2, with D possibly matching TRBD2 (6 bases). V dropped 0 bases and J dropped 4 bases, with 10 bases sitting between them. This CDR3 has 15 residues. CDR1 is SGDLS, CDR2 YYNGEE, per germline.

The chain carries TRBV28 and TRBJ2-2; TRBD2 might be the D (5 bases). CDR1 and CDR2 (germline): MDHEN, SYDVKM. The V end lost 3 bases, the J end lost 4 bases, and 12 bases lay between the germline ends. CDR3 length equals 15 residues. The CDR3 coding sequence is TGTGCCAGCAGTTTGGGCGGGCCTCCCACCGGGGAGCTGTTTTTT. Its translation is CASSLGGPPTGELFF.

This sequence joins TRBV30 and TRBJ2-1, with D possibly TRBD1 on 7 matching bases. The germline V gene encodes CDR1 GTSNPN and CDR2 SVGIG (reference sequence). The CDR3 is 15 residues long. Trimming removed 0 bases from V and 4 bases from J, with 13 bases in between. CDR3 in amino acids: CAWSVRGTVYNEQFF. CDR3 sequence (DNA): TGTGCCTGGAGTGTACGCGGGACAGTTTACAATGAGCAGTTCTTC.

The chain is built from TRBV5-1 and TRBJ1-2, with 7 bases identical to TRBD1. This CDR3 is built from 15 residues. CDR1 is SGHRS, CDR2 YFSETQ, per germline. The junction had 6 bases not matched to a gene; V was cut back by 0 bases and J by 4 bases. The CDR3 DNA sequence: TGCGCCAGCAGCTTGGGTGGGACAGCCTCCTATGGCTACACCTTC. This sequence encodes CASSLGGTASYGYTF.

This chain uses TRBV28 with TRBJ2-3; the D is unclear. The CDR3 has 16 residues. Looked up from germline, CDR1 is MDHEN and CDR2 is SYDVKM. V was cut by 7 bases and J by 1 base, with 18 bases left in between. CDR3 region: CASNRVPRRRTDTQYF. The CDR3, as DNA: TGTGCCAGCAATCGGGTCCCAAGGAGACGCACAGATACGCAGTATTTT.

The chain couples TRBV6-4 to TRBJ1-5; no clear D gene. V shed 4 bases and J shed 4 bases, with 8 bases lying between them. CDR1 and CDR2 (germline): MRHNA, SNTAGT. This CDR3 spans 13 amino acids. This CDR3 is CASSVQTNQPQHF. The DNA of the CDR3 is TGTGCCAGCAGTGTTCAGACAAATCAGCCCCAGCATTTT.